This TCR beta chain was captured by sequencing in a study of CD8+ T cells in alopecia areata. General study points: Unlike in mice, where it was clearer, TCR sharing across patients was less clear, possibly HLA-related. Alopecia totalis/universalis scalp especially showed more expanded CD8+ clones than normal scalp. There were also resident alphabeta T cells of normal skin sequenced in scalp samples.

It was cDNA, reverse transcribed from extracted RNA, that served as the sequencing template. Generated by immunoSEQ multiplex PCR, the TCRdb table keeps only in-frame clones and is missing some. The sample holds 200,000 or so clones, around three fifths seen once. Looked up from germline, CDR1 is SGDLS and CDR2 is YYNGEE. The V gene lost 0 bases and the J gene lost 6 bases, with 10 bases spanning the gap. The CDR3 extends over 14 amino acids. Lesional scalp punch biopsies and peripheral blood came from alopecia areata patients. In this sample, this clone turned up a few times. The antigen remains undetermined.

V is TRBV9 and J is TRBJ2-1; D possibly corresponds to TRBD2 (6 bases). The source is a human donor with alopecia areata. The source was CD4+ T cells sorted from blood, collected at week 0. The CDR3 DNA reads as TGTGCCAGCAGCGTAGACGGGAGAAGCAATGAGCAGTTCTTC. Translating gives CASSVDGRSNEQFF.